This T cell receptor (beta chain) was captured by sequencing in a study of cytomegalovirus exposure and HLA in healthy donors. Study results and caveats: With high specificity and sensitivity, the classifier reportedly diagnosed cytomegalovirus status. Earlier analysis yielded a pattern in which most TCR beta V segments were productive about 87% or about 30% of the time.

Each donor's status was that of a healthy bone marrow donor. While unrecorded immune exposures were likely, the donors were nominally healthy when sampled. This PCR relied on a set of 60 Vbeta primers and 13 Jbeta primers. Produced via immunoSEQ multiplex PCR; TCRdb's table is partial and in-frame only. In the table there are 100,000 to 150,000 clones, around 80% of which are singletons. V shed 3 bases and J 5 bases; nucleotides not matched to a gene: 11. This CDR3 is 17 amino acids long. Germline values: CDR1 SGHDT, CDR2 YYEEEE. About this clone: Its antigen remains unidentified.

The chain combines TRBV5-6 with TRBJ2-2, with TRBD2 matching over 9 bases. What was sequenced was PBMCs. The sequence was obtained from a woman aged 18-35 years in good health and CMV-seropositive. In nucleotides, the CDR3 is TGTGCCAGCAGCTCCCTCGGCGGGGGGGACCGAACCGGGGAGCTGTTTTTT. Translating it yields CASSSLGGGDRTGELFF.